The 10 T cell receptor beta chains given below trace back to one sample, sequenced in a study. Cells sorted as Tregs were CD4+, CD25+ and CD127-/low. MiXCR, run by TCRdb on the 5' RACE reads, gives a single entry per CDR3 protein. The table records fewer than 13,000 distinct CDR3 sequences, 15% to 20% of them present only once. The sample consisted of Tregs sorted from a lymph node. The source is a female donor with breast cancer.

The chain uses TRBV5-1 and TRBJ2-2, with D tentatively TRBD1 (6 bases). The CDR3 is 15 amino acids. V dropped 4 bases and J dropped 1 base, with 11 bases sitting between them. In germline, CDR1 is SGHRS, CDR2 YFSETQ. CDR3 nucleotide sequence: TGCGCCAGCAGCAGTACGACAGGGAACACCGGGGAGCTGTTTTTT. Amino acids: CASSSTTGNTGELFF.

This clonotype counts as medium-sized. The chain couples TRBV7-3 to TRBJ2-3, with D possibly called TRBD1 or TRBD2 (5 bases each). The germline gives CDR1 SGHTA, CDR2 FQGTGA. There are 14 residues in the CDR3. Trimming took off 5 bases at V and 1 base at J, with 10 bases between the two ends. Here the CDR3 reads CASSKLGGTDTQYF. Here the CDR3 DNA reads TGTGCCAGCAGCAAATTGGGGGGCACAGATACGCAGTATTTT. Using reference TRBV7-3 and TRBJ2-3 for the parts outside the CDR3, the full variable domain is GAGVSQTPSNKVTEKGKYVELRCDPISGHTALYWYRQSLGQGPEFLIYFQGTGAADDSGLPNDRFFAVRPEGSVSTLKIQRTERGDSAVYLCASSKLGGTDTQYFGPGTRLTVL.

This clonotype occurred many times. The genes are TRBV5-1 and TRBJ2-1; 7 bases match TRBD1. Unmatched junction bases numbered 10, after V lost 1 base and J lost 0 bases. The CDR3 loop spans 18 amino acids. The germline V gene has CDR1 SGHRS and CDR2 YFSETQ. The CDR3 coding sequence is TGCGCCAGCAGCTTGAGGGGGCCGGAACAGGTCTCCTACAATGAGCAGTTCTTC. It translates to CASSLRGPEQVSYNEQFF.

There are many counts of this clonotype. The chain joins TRBV5-5 to TRBJ2-7, with TRBD1 matching 10 bases. The CDR3 spans 14 residues. The V segment lost 5 bases and the J segment 5 bases; nucleotides outside the gene matches: 7. CDR1 is SGHKS and CDR2 is YYEKEE in the germline V gene (reference sequence). The CDR3 DNA sequence: TGTGCCAGCAGACTTCCGGGACAGGGGAACGAGCAGTACTTC. As protein: CASRLPGQGNEQYF. Based on the CDR3 plus reference TRBV5-5 and TRBJ2-7, the full variable domain is DAGVTQSPTHLIKTRGQQVTLRCSPISGHKSVSWYQQVLGQGPQFIFQYYEKEERGRGNFPDRFSARQFPNYSSELNVNALLLGDSALYLCASRLPGQGNEQYFGPGTRLTVT.

Remarks on this clonotype: A much bigger clone sits one base away, suggesting this may be a read error. The chain uses TRBV5-1 and TRBJ2-7, with TRBD2 matching 7 bases. The germline CDR1 and CDR2 sequences are SGHRS and YFSETQ. This CDR3 region has 14 residues. CDR3 amino acids: CDSSLGGVAREQYF. The CDR3 region has the DNA TGCGACAGCAGCTTGGGGGGGGTTGCCCGCGAGCAGTACTTC.

The chain carries TRBV30 and TRBJ2-7; 9 bases line up with TRBD2. The J segment lost 5 bases and the V segment lost 0 bases, leaving 8 bases of the junction unmatched. Germline CDR1 reads GTSNPN; CDR2 reads SVGIG (reference sequence). This CDR3 comprises 15 residues. Written as DNA, the CDR3 is TGTGCCTGGAGTGTTTTAGCGGGAGTTTTGAACGAGCAGTACTTC. Amino acids: CAWSVLAGVLNEQYF.

This clonotype was detected many times. The V call is TRBV3-1, the J call TRBJ1-6; D call uncertain. The V end lost 3 bases, the J end lost 0 bases, and 9 bases lay between the germline ends. Germline CDR1 reads LGHDT; CDR2 reads YNNKEL (reference sequence). CDR3 length: 16 residues. The CDR3 loop is CASSHRKTSYNSPLHF. As DNA, the CDR3 is TGTGCCAGCAGCCATAGGAAGACCTCCTATAATTCACCCCTCCACTTT. Together with reference TRBV3-1 and TRBJ1-6, the CDR3 gives the full variable domain: DTAVSQTPKYLVTQMGNDKSIKCEQNLGHDTMYWYKQDSKKFLKIMFSYNNKELIINETVPNRFSPKSPDKAHLNLHINSLELGDSAVYFCASSHRKTSYNSPLHFGNGTRLTVT.

This clonotype has only a few counts. The chain carries TRBV5-5 and TRBJ1-5, with D unclear. There are 15 residues in the CDR3. Trimming stripped 3 bases from V and 4 bases from J, with 14 bases between. Germline V gene sequence: CDR1 SGHKS, CDR2 YYEKEE (reference sequence). The CDR3 is CASSSNPLRNQPQHF. CDR3 nucleotides: TGTGCCAGCAGCTCAAACCCGTTGCGGAATCAGCCCCAGCATTTT. The full variable domain, rest sourced from reference TRBV5-5 and TRBJ1-5, is DAGVTQSPTHLIKTRGQQVTLRCSPISGHKSVSWYQQVLGQGPQFIFQYYEKEERGRGNFPDRFSARQFPNYSSELNVNALLLGDSALYLCASSSNPLRNQPQHFGDGTRLSIL.

Many counts were recorded for this clonotype. V and J are TRBV6-6 and TRBJ1-3; no reliable D call. V lost 8 bases, J lost 0 bases, and 14 bases lay in between. The CDR3 length is 15 residues. Germline CDR1 is MNHNY and CDR2 is SVGAGI (reference sequence). The CDR3 spells CASEFGGNSGNTIYF. In DNA form, the CDR3 reads TGTGCCAGCGAATTTGGCGGGAACTCTGGAAACACCATATATTTT.

In its sample, this clonotype is medium-sized (0.01 to 0.1%). Here the CDR3 DNA reads TGCGCCAGCAGCGTGAGAACCGGGCTACTATACGAGCAGTACTTC. This codes for CASSVRTGLLYEQYF. The V call is TRBV5-1, the J call TRBJ2-7, with D uncertain. V shed 4 bases and J shed 4 bases, with 18 bases lying between them. Germline CDR1 reads SGHRS; CDR2 reads YFSETQ. The CDR3 contains 15 residues. Full variable domain (missing parts from reference TRBV5-1 and TRBJ2-7): KAGVTQTPRYLIKTRGQQVTLSCSPISGHRSVSWYQQTPGQGLQFLFEYFSETQRNKGNFPGRFSGRQFSNSRSEMNVSTLELGDSALYLCASSVRTGLLYEQYFGPGTRLTVT.